The 5 T cell receptor beta chains below were found in one sample sequenced in a study of beta chain features in type 1 diabetes. The antigens for these receptors are not known. Investigators reverse transcribed all isolated RNA, so they sequenced expressed TCRB transcripts. The protocol was immunoSEQ multiplex PCR, while the TCRdb copy is restricted to in-frame clones and leaves out a portion. The repertoire holds about 650,000 clones, 9.5% to 15% seen once, with roughly 0.11% in the top ten. Study results and limitations: Type 1 diabetes patients had TCRB CDR3s that were shorter (moderately but significantly so) in all four CD4+ subsets.

Sequencing was carried out using naive CD4+ T cells from blood. These receptors were taken from a man younger than 40 with type 1 diabetes.

The chain uses TRBV5-4 and TRBJ2-2; 8 bases align to TRBD1. Germline V lookup: CDR1 SGHNT, CDR2 YYREEE (reference sequence). Losses at the gene ends were 2 bases for V and 7 bases for J; bases not matched to a gene: 7. This CDR3 contains 15 residues. The CDR3 DNA sequence: TGTGCCAGCAGCTTAAGCAGGGGGCATAGCGGGGAGCTGTTTTTT. Amino acid sequence: CASSLSRGHSGELFF.

The chain couples TRBV5-4 to TRBJ2-5, with 10 bases aligning to TRBD2. CDR3 length: 15 residues. V lost 1 base to trimming and J lost 7 bases; unmatched junction nucleotides: 7. The germline V gene encodes CDR1 SGHNT and CDR2 YYREEE (reference sequence). CDR3 nucleotides: TGTGCCAGCAGCTTGAAGGCTAGCGGGGGCCTGACCCAGTACTTC. Amino acid sequence: CASSLKASGGLTQYF.

This clone was seen more than once but under ten times. A junction end diverges from the germline sequence, so it may reflect a read error. J is TRBJ1-4 and V is TRBV30; a weak D match, TRBD1 (5 bases). In germline, CDR1 is GTSNPN, CDR2 SVGIG (reference sequence). This CDR3 is 13 amino acids long. CDR3 DNA sequence: TGTGCGGCCGAGTTGTCCCGAACCGCGGGACCAATTTTT. Its translation: CAAELSRTAGPIF.

The CDR3 region is CASSQGDRGRNEKLFF. In DNA, the CDR3 is TGTGCCAGCAGCCAGGGGGACAGGGGGAGGAATGAAAAACTGTTTTTT. The chain recombines TRBV7-2 with TRBJ1-4; 11 nucleotides align to TRBD1. Germline assignment: CDR1 SGHTA and CDR2 FQGNSA. J gave up 5 bases and V 5 bases, and 7 bases lay outside the gene matches. The CDR3 sequence is 16 residues long.

This clone was counted only a few times. This chain links TRBV5-6 with TRBJ2-3; a possible D gene is TRBD1 (6 bases). Per the germline V gene, CDR1 is SGHDT and CDR2 is YYEEEE. There are 15 residues in the CDR3. Deletions cut 5 bases from V and 0 bases from J, with 13 bases between. CDR3 protein: CASRKTGISTDTQYF. The CDR3 nucleotides read TGTGCCAGCAGGAAAACAGGGATTAGCACAGATACGCAGTATTTT.